Listed here is a single TCR beta chain. Its antigen remains unidentified. This CDR3 is 14 amino acids long. MiXCR, applied by TCRdb to the 5' RACE reads, yields one record per CDR3 protein. Among roughly 480,000 distinct CDR3 sequences, more than 20% were seen once, and the ten largest hold 2.9%. This sample was taken from a study of identical twins. The study's findings and limits: Insertions were fewer in abundant cord blood beta clonotypes, whereas memory repertoires showed none of this pattern.

The same sample was also used in a study of T cells expressing NK-cell markers. Turning to that study: TCR beta repertoires came from sorted CD3+CD56+NKG2C+, CD3+CD56+NKG2C- and CD3+CD56-NKG2C+ T cells.

The TCR sequence derives from a woman younger than 35 in good health. Sequencing used CD4+ T cells sorted from blood. The chain recombines TRBV21-1 with TRBJ2-1; TRBD2 was called by the table and not checked on the DNA. TRBV21-1 is a known pseudogene. CDR3 in amino acids: CASSRDGEKGEQFF. DNA of the CDR3: TGTGCCAGCAGCCGAGACGGGGAGAAAGGTGAGCAGTTCTTC.